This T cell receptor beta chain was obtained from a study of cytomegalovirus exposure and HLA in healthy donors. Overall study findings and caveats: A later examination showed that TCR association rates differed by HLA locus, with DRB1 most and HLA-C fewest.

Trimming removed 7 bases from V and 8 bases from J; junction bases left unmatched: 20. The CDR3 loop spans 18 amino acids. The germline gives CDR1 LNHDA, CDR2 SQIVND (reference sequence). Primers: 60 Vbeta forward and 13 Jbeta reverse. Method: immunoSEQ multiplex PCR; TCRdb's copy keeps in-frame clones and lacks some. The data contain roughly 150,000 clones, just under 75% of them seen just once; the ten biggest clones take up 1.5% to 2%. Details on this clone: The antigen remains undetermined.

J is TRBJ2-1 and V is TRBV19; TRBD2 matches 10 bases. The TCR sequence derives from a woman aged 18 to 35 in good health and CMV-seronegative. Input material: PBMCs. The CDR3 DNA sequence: TGTGCCAGTAAGGGGTATGGGCTAGCGGGAGCCGGTTCGTATGAGCAGTTCTTC. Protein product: CASKGYGLAGAGSYEQFF.